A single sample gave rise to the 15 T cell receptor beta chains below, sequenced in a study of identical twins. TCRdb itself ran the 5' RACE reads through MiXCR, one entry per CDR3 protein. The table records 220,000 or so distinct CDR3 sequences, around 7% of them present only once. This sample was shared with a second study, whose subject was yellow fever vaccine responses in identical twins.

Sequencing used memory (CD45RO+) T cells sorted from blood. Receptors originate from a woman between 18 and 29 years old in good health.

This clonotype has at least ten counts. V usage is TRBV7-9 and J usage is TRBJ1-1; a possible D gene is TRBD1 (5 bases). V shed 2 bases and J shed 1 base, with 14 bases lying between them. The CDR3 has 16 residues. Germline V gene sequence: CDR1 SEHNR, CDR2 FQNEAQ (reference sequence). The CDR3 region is CASSLRDLKTNTEAFF. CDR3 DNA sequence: TGTGCCAGCAGCTTAAGGGACCTAAAGACGAACACTGAAGCTTTCTTT.

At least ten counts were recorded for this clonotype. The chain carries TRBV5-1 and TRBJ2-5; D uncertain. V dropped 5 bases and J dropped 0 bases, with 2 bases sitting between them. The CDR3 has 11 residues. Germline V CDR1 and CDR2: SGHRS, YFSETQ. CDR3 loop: CASRHQETQYF. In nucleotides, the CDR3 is TGCGCCAGCAGACACCAAGAGACCCAGTACTTC. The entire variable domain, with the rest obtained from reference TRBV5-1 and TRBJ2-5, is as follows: KAGVTQTPRYLIKTRGQQVTLSCSPISGHRSVSWYQQTPGQGLQFLFEYFSETQRNKGNFPGRFSGRQFSNSRSEMNVSTLELGDSALYLCASRHQETQYFGPGTRLLVL.

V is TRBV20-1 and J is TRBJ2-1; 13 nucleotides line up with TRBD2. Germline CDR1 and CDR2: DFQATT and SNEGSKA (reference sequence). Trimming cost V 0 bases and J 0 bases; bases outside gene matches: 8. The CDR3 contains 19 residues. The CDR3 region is CSARDLLAGGRSSYNEQFF. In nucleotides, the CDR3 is TGCAGTGCTAGAGATTTACTAGCGGGGGGGCGGAGCTCCTACAATGAGCAGTTCTTC.

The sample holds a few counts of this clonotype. CDR3 residues: CSAPWTSMSPWEQFF. The CDR3 DNA sequence: TGCAGTGCTCCCTGGACTAGCATGTCACCATGGGAGCAGTTCTTC. This chain joins TRBV20-1 and TRBJ2-1; 8 bases match TRBD2. The J segment lost 10 bases and the V segment lost 5 bases, leaving 16 bases of the junction unmatched. Per the germline V gene, CDR1 is DFQATT and CDR2 is SNEGSKA (reference sequence). The CDR3 has 15 residues.

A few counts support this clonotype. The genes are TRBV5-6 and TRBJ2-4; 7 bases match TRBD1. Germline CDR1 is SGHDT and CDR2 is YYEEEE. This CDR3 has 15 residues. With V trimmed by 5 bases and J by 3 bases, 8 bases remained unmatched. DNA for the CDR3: TGTGCCAGCAGTGAACAGGGGTTCGGCAAAAACATTCAGTACTTC. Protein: CASSEQGFGKNIQYF.

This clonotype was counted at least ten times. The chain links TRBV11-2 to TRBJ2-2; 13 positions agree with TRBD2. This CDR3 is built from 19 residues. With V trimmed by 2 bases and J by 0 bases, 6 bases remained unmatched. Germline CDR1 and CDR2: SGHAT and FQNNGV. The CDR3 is CASSLIGLAGDSNTGELFF. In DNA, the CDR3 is TGTGCCAGCAGCTTAATCGGACTAGCGGGGGATTCGAACACCGGGGAGCTGTTTTTT.

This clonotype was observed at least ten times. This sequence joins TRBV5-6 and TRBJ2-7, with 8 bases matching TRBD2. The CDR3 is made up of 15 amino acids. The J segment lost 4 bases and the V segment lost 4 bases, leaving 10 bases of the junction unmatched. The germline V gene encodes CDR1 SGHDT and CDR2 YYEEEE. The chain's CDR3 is CASSLTSGGLYEQYF. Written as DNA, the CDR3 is TGTGCCAGCAGCCTAACTAGCGGAGGCCTTTACGAGCAGTACTTC.

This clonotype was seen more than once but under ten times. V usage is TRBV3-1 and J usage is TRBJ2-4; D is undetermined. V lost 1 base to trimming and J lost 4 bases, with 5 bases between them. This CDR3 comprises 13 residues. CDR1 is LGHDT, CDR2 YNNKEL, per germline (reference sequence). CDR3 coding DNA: TGTGCCAGCAGCCAAGGCCAGAAAAACATTCAGTACTTC. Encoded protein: CASSQGQKNIQYF.

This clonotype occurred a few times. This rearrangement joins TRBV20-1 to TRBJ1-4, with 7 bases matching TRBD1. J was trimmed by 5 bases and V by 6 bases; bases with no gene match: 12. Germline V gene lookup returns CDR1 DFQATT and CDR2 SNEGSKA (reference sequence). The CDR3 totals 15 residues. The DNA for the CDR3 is TGCAGTGCCACGGTGATAACAGGGGTGAATGAAAAACTGTTTTTT. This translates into CSATVITGVNEKLFF.

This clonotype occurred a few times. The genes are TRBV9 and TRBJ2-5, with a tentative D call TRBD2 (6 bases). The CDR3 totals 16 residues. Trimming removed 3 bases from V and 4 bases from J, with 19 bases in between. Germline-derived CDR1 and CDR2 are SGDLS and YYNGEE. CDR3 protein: CASSARYGGGIETQYF. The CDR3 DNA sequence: TGTGCCAGCAGCGCTCGGTACGGGGGAGGTATAGAGACCCAGTACTTC. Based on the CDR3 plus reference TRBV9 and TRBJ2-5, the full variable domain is DSGVTQTPKHLITATGQRVTLRCSPRSGDLSVYWYQQSLDQGLQFLIQYYNGEERAKGNILERFSAQQFPDLHSELNLSSLELGDSALYFCASSARYGGGIETQYFGPGTRLLVL.

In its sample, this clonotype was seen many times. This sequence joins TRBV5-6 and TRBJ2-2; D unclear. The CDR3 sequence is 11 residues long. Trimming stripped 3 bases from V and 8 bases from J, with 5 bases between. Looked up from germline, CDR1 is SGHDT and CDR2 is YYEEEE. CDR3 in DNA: TGTGCCAGCAGCTCCCGAGGGGAGCTGTTTTTT. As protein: CASSSRGELFF.

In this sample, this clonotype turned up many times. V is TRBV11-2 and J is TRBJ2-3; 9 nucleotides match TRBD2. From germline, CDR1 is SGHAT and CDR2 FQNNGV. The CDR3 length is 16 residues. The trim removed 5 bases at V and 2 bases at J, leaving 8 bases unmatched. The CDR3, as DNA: TGTGCCAGCAGCCTCATGCGGGGGGGAGTCACAGATACGCAGTATTTT. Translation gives CASSLMRGGVTDTQYF.

The CDR3 DNA sequence: TGTGCCAGCAGGCCGACCGCGGGACAGGGTTACAATGAGCAGTTCTTC. Translated: CASRPTAGQGYNEQFF. V usage is TRBV28 and J usage is TRBJ2-1, with 9 bases that match TRBD1. Trimming removed 6 bases from V and 4 bases from J; junction bases left unmatched: 10. Germline lookup yields CDR1 MDHEN and CDR2 SYDVKM. The CDR3 is 16 residues long.

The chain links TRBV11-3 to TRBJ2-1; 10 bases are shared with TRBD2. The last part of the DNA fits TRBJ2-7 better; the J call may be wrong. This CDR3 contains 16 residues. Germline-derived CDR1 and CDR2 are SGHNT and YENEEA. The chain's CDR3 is CASSLMILAGNGEQYF. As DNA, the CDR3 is TGTGCCAGCAGCTTAATGATACTAGCGGGAAATGGTGAGCAGTACTTC.

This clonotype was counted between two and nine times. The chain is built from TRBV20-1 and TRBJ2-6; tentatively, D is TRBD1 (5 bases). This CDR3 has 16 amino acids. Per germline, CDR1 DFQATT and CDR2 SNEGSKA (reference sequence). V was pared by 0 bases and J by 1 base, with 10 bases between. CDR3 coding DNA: TGCAGTGCTAGAGACTCTAGGGGATCTGGGGCCAACGTCCTGACTTTC. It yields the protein CSARDSRGSGANVLTF.